A few counts support the clone carrying this T cell receptor beta chain. Its cognate antigen is unknown. These data originate in a study of vaccination effects on CD4 cells after COVID-19. Data came from immunoSEQ multiplex PCR; TCRdb stores just in-frame clones and leaves some out. Of 60,000 to 70,000 clones listed, roughly 80% are singletons. The ViraFEST assay expanded antigen-specific CD4+ T cells with viral peptide pools before sequencing. A 10-day culture period preceded the isolation of CD4+ T cells. Nucleocapsid antibodies were negative in the vaccine recipients, who had never had SARS-CoV-2 infection. PBMC cultures contained over 1.5 million cells per well, about 11 IU/ml IL-2 and roughly 10 ug/ml peptides. IL-2 medium took the place of half the medium on both days 3 and 7. V lost 2 bases, J lost 3 bases, and 17 bases lay in between. CDR1 is KGHSH and CDR2 is LQKENI in the germline V gene. CDR3 length: 17 amino acids.

This sequence originates from a human donor who received a COVID-19 vaccine. The input for sequencing was CD4+ T cells from PBMCs cultured with HCoV-229E spike peptides, taken before COVID-19 vaccination. This chain uses TRBV18 with TRBJ2-1, with D hard to call. This chain's CDR3 is CASSPYGPQRSYNEQFF. As DNA, the CDR3 is TGTGCCAGCTCACCATATGGCCCCCAAAGGAGCTACAATGAGCAGTTCTTC. The variable domain in full, with the rest retrieved from reference TRBV18 and TRBJ2-1, is NAGVMQNPRHLVRRRGQEARLRCSPMKGHSHVYWYRQLPEEGLKFMVYLQKENIIDESGMPKERFSAEFPKEGPSILRIQQVVRGDSAAYFCASSPYGPQRSYNEQFFGPGTRLTVL.